A selection of T cell receptor beta chains follows, all from one sample in a study of blood T cell repertoires in COVID-19. Here immunoSEQ multiplex PCR was the method, and the copy in TCRdb shows in-frame clones only, minus some. The sample has 100,000 to 150,000 clones; roughly 89% are singletons. The material sequenced was peripheral blood. The receptors stem from a man in his sixties with COVID-19, enrolled during active disease. Both conserved end residues are part of each CDR3. The D gene is left open where the match is weak. The size field is filled for only some rows; it gives once, few, many or a size class.

j_gene: TRBJ1-5
abundance: .
v_gene: TRBV28
d_gene: TRBD1
CDR3aa: CASSLASGGSFQPQHF
CDR3nt: TGTGCCAGCAGTTTGGCCTCAGGGGGCTCTTTTCAGCCCCAGCATTTT

j_gene: TRBJ1-2
abundance: .
v_gene: TRBV25-1
d_gene: TRBD1
CDR3aa: CASRRDRGGYTF
CDR3nt: TGTGCCAGCAGGCGGGACAGGGGAGGCTACACCTTC

j_gene: TRBJ2-7
abundance: .
v_gene: TRBV10-3
d_gene: TRBD1
CDR3aa: CAISDSGTGPYEQYF
CDR3nt: TGTGCCATCAGTGACTCCGGGACAGGGCCCTACGAGCAGTACTTC

j_gene: TRBJ1-2
abundance: .
v_gene: TRBV30
d_gene: .
CDR3aa: CAWSQGTIGYTF
CDR3nt: TGTGCCTGGAGTCAGGGGACGATTGGCTACACCTTC

j_gene: TRBJ2-3
abundance: .
v_gene: TRBV7-8
d_gene: .
CDR3aa: CASRDSGGSTDTQYF
CDR3nt: TGTGCCAGCAGAGATTCTGGCGGGAGCACAGATACGCAGTATTTT

j_gene: TRBJ2-3
abundance: once
v_gene: TRBV12-5
d_gene: TRBD2
CDR3aa: CARNLGLADTDTQYF
CDR3nt: TGTGCTAGGAACCTTGGACTAGCGGACACAGATACGCAGTATTTT

j_gene: TRBJ1-2
abundance: few
v_gene: TRBV7-8
d_gene: TRBD1
CDR3aa: CASSRDSSNYGYTF
CDR3nt: TGTGCCAGCAGCCGGGACAGTTCTAACTATGGCTACACCTTC

j_gene: TRBJ1-1
abundance: .
v_gene: TRBV7-9
d_gene: TRBD1
CDR3aa: CASSLVQGGYGNTEAFF
CDR3nt: TGTGCCAGCAGCTTAGTCCAGGGGGGCTATGGGAACACTGAAGCTTTCTTT

j_gene: TRBJ2-1
abundance: .
v_gene: TRBV7-8
d_gene: .
CDR3aa: CASSASVRLVNEQFF
CDR3nt: TGTGCCAGCAGCGCGAGCGTCCGACTAGTTAATGAGCAGTTCTTC

j_gene: TRBJ2-2
abundance: once
v_gene: TRBV28
d_gene: .
CDR3aa: CASCCGTNTGELFF
CDR3nt: TGTGCCAGCTGTTGTGGCACGAACACCGGGGAGCTGTTTTTT

j_gene: TRBJ2-2
abundance: .
v_gene: TRBV24-1
d_gene: .
CDR3aa: CATSENRVGTGELFF
CDR3nt: TGTGCCACCAGTGAGAACAGGGTAGGGACCGGGGAGCTGTTTTTT

j_gene: TRBJ1-2
abundance: .
v_gene: TRBV27
d_gene: .
CDR3aa: CASGRHVSGYGYTF
CDR3nt: TGTGCCAGCGGAAGACATGTTTCTGGCTATGGCTACACCTTC

j_gene: TRBJ2-7
abundance: .
v_gene: TRBV11-3
d_gene: .
CDR3aa: CASSFLQGYEQYF
CDR3nt: TGTGCCAGCAGCTTCCTACAGGGCTACGAGCAGTACTTC

j_gene: TRBJ2-2
abundance: .
v_gene: TRBV12-5
d_gene: TRBD2
CDR3aa: CASAHGGSTGELFF
CDR3nt: TGTGCTAGTGCCCACGGCGGGAGCACCGGGGAGCTGTTTTTT